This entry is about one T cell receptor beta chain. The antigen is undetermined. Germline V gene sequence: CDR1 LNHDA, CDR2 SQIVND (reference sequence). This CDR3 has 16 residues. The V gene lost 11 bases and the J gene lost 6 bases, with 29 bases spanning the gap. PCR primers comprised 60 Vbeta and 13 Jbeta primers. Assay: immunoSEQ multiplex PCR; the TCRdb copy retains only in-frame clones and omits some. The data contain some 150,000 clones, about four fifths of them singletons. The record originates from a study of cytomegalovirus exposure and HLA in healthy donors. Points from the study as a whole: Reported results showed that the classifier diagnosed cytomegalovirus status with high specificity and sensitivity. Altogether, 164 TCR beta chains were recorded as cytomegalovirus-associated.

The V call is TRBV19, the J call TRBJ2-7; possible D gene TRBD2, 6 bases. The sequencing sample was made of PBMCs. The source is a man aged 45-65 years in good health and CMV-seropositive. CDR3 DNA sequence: TGTGCCTCAGCCATGGCGTACTTAGCGGCAACGAGCGAGCAGTACTTC. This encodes CASAMAYLAATSEQYF.